Here is one TCR beta chain with its context. Authors' methods: Estimated nucleated cell counts came from reference gene primer amplification. Sequencing used immunoSEQ multiplex PCR; TCRdb keeps in-frame clones, though not all of them. V, J and clone size are taken as reported in that table, and D and trimming were inferred from the DNA itself. The sample contains just over 250,000 clones, about nine tenths of which appear only once. The sample belongs to a study of blood T cell repertoires in COVID-19. Study-level background: The study drew acute and convalescent COVID-19 samples from the United States, Italy and Spain.

Germline CDR1 and CDR2: SGHTA and FQGNSA. This CDR3 comprises 15 residues. With 5 bases removed from V and 3 bases from J, the gap between germline ends came to 14 bases. This TCR derives from a man aged 60 to 69 who had recovered from COVID-19. The sample taken for sequencing was peripheral blood. V usage is TRBV7-2 and J usage is TRBJ1-5, with D maybe TRBD1 (6 bases). The CDR3 DNA follows: TGTGCCAGCAGCCAGGGGACATCCGTCAATCAGCCCCAGCATTTT. Translated, it gives CASSQGTSVNQPQHF.